Listed here are 9 T cell receptor beta chains from one sample, sequenced in a study of T-cell reconstitution after alpha-beta-depleted transplantation in children. Preparation of the TCRbeta library used unique molecular identifiers. TCRdb independently ran MiXCR on the PCR reads; one entry per CDR3 protein. The repertoire holds about 310,000 distinct CDR3 sequences, with around 20% as singletons. The material was PBMCs, mostly from graft donor cells, obtained 180 days after TCRalphabeta/CD19-depleted stem cell transplant. The receptors come from a male patient aged 5 to 17 who had a stem cell transplant for acute lymphoblastic leukemia, so the T cells may come from the graft donor.

The chain couples TRBV6-1 to TRBJ2-2; D gene ambiguous. The V end lost 3 bases, the J end lost 1 base, and 15 bases lay between the germline ends. Germline V gives CDR1 MNHNS, CDR2 SASEGT. This CDR3 is 17 amino acids long. DNA for the CDR3: TGTGCCAGCAGTGATAACTGGAGTAGCAGGAACACCGGGGAGCTGTTTTTT. Its protein is CASSDNWSSRNTGELFF.

This clonotype appeared a few times. V usage is TRBV7-9 and J usage is TRBJ2-1, with D possibly matching TRBD2 (7 bases). The CDR3 is 16 residues long. CDR1 and CDR2 from the germline V gene are SEHNR and FQNEAQ (reference sequence). Trimming pared 5 bases from V and 9 bases from J, leaving 23 bases between. CDR3 protein: CASSLSRGAQEGEQFF. The CDR3 DNA sequence: TGTGCCAGCAGCCTCTCCCGGGGGGCGCAGGAGGGTGAGCAGTTCTTC.

This clonotype was observed a handful of times. V and J are TRBV29-1 and TRBJ2-1, with 7 bases matching TRBD2. Looked up from germline, CDR1 is SQVTM and CDR2 is ANQGSEA. The CDR3 sequence is 13 residues long. The trim removed 3 bases at V and 4 bases at J, leaving 3 bases unmatched. CDR3 DNA sequence: TGCAGCGTTGATCTAGCGGATTACAATGAGCAGTTCTTC. Protein: CSVDLADYNEQFF.

This clonotype was picked up many times. This chain links TRBV14 with TRBJ2-1; maybe TRBD1 (6 bases). This CDR3 has 16 amino acids. Germline lookup yields CDR1 SGHDN and CDR2 FVKESK. Trimming took off 0 bases at V and 0 bases at J, with 9 bases between the two ends. The CDR3 here is CASSQETGLSYNEQFF. CDR3 bases: TGTGCCAGCAGCCAAGAGACAGGCCTCTCCTACAATGAGCAGTTCTTC. Using reference TRBV14 and TRBJ2-1 for the parts outside the CDR3, the full variable domain is EAGVTQFPSHSVIEKGQTVTLRCDPISGHDNLYWYRRVMGKEIKFLLHFVKESKQDESGMPNNRFLAERTGGTYSTLKVQPAELEDSGVYFCASSQETGLSYNEQFFGPGTRLTVL.

This clonotype was detected only a few times. The CDR3 sequence is CASSDTGREPGNEQFF. DNA for the CDR3: TGCGCCAGCAGCGATACTGGGCGGGAGCCAGGCAATGAGCAGTTCTTC. V usage is TRBV10-1 and J usage is TRBJ2-1; 7 positions agree with TRBD2. This CDR3 has 16 amino acids. Germline trimming cut 6 bases from V and 6 bases from J; bases unmatched to any gene: 14. The V gene's germline CDR1 is WNHNN and CDR2 SYGVQD (reference sequence).

The J gene is TRBJ2-3, the V gene TRBV6-1; D is possibly TRBD2 (6 bases). CDR3 length: 15 amino acids. V gave up 5 bases and J gave up 0 bases, with 12 bases separating them. CDR1 is MNHNS, CDR2 SASEGT, per germline. CDR3 DNA: TGTGCCAGCAGTACGGGACTCCGTAGCACAGATACGCAGTATTTT. Its translation is CASSTGLRSTDTQYF.

This chain uses TRBV7-3 with TRBJ2-2; 7 nucleotides agree with TRBD2. This CDR3 contains 17 residues. Germline CDR1 and CDR2: SGHTA and FQGTGA. J gave up 4 bases and V 0 bases, and 8 bases lay outside the gene matches. The CDR3 nucleotides read TGTGCCAGCAGCTTAACTAGCGGGCTTAGGGGCACCGGGGAGCTGTTTTTT. Protein sequence: CASSLTSGLRGTGELFF.

This chain uses TRBV7-9 with TRBJ1-4; D perhaps matches TRBD1 (5 bases). The CDR3 covers 16 residues. Germline CDR1 and CDR2: SEHNR and FQNEAQ (reference sequence). With 6 bases removed from V and 6 bases from J, the gap between germline ends came to 20 bases. The CDR3 DNA reads as TGTGCCAGCAGTTTTCACTACCTCATGGGGGATGAAAAACTGTTTTTT. It codes for CASSFHYLMGDEKLFF.

The chain couples TRBV7-3 to TRBJ2-1, with 9 bases identical to TRBD2. Germline loops: CDR1 SGHTA, CDR2 FQGTGA. Trimming cost V 3 bases and J 5 bases; bases outside gene matches: 8. The length of the CDR3 is 16 residues. The CDR3 region is CASSFFGTSIDNEQFF. CDR3 in DNA: TGTGCCAGCAGCTTTTTCGGGACTAGCATCGACAATGAGCAGTTCTTC.